These 19 T cell receptor beta chains were all obtained from the same sample, sequenced in a study of CD4 and CD8 cells across lung adenocarcinoma regions. TCRdb analysed the PCR reads with MiXCR anew, one entry per CDR3 protein. The data hold 20,000 to 25,000 distinct CDR3 sequences, with 52% observed a single time. Specimen: CD4+ T cells from the center of a lung tumor. All receptors derive from a male donor with lung adenocarcinoma. The CD4 and CD8 labels of this study may be unreliable.

The gene calls are TRBV6-1 and TRBJ2-3; maybe TRBD2 (5 bases). Germline-derived CDR1 and CDR2 are MNHNS and SASEGT. This CDR3 is 16 amino acids long. V shed 4 bases and J shed 2 bases, with 16 bases lying between them. Here the CDR3 DNA reads TGTGCCAGCAGTGTAGGACTGTCCTTATACACAGATACGCAGTATTTT. Protein: CASSVGLSLYTDTQYF.

Here the CDR3 DNA reads TGTGCCAGCAGCCCTGACTCCGCGTACAATGAGCAGTTCTTC. Translating it yields CASSPDSAYNEQFF. This chain joins TRBV7-3 and TRBJ2-1; D gene unclear. The CDR3 runs 14 residues. The germline V and J ends were trimmed by 5 bases and 4 bases, with 12 bases remaining between them. CDR1 and CDR2 (germline): SGHTA, FQGTGA.

On this clonotype itself: A junction boundary mismatches the germline segment, possibly from a read error. The rearrangement links TRBV6-4 to TRBJ2-3; 7 nucleotides agree with TRBD2. The CDR3 is 15 residues long. CDR1 and CDR2 from the germline V gene are MRHNA and SNTAGT. CDR3 DNA: TGTGGCGGGGGTGACGGGGGTAGCGGCAAAGATACCCAGTATTTT. It translates to CGGGDGGSGKDTQYF.

The chain employs TRBV27 and TRBJ2-7, with 7 bases fitting TRBD2. CDR1 is MNHEY and CDR2 is SMNVEV in the germline V gene (reference sequence). V gave up 2 bases and J gave up 1 base; unmatched junction bases: 11. The CDR3 runs 17 residues. CDR3 sequence: CASSLLGLAGESYEQYF. As DNA, the CDR3 is TGTGCCAGCAGTTTACTAGGGTTGGCGGGAGAGTCCTACGAGCAGTACTTC.

V is TRBV6-1 and J is TRBJ2-3; a possible D gene is TRBD2 (5 bases). V dropped 6 bases and J dropped 12 bases, with 22 bases sitting between them. The CDR3 runs to 14 residues. The germline CDR1 and CDR2 sequences are MNHNS and SASEGT. The CDR3 sequence is CASSGERRSETQYF. CDR3 bases: TGTGCCAGCAGCGGGGAGCGTCGCTCAGAGACCCAGTATTTT.

The chain recombines TRBV28 with TRBJ1-3; tentatively, D is TRBD1 (5 bases). CDR1 and CDR2 (germline): MDHEN, SYDVKM. The CDR3 has 15 amino acids. Trimming took off 4 bases at V and 0 bases at J, with 10 bases between the two ends. The DNA for the CDR3 is TGTGCCAGCAGTTCAGGGACCGCCTCTGGAAACACCATATATTTT. It specifies CASSSGTASGNTIYF. Complete variable domain (other parts from reference TRBV28 and TRBJ1-3): DVKVTQSSRYLVKRTGEKVFLECVQDMDHENMFWYRQDPGLGLRLIYFSYDVKMKEKGDIPEGYSVSREKKERFSLILESASTNQTSMYLCASSSGTASGNTIYFGEGSWLTVV.

This clonotype showed up just a few times. The rearrangement joins TRBV7-2 to TRBJ2-3; D is unclear. There are 15 residues in the CDR3. CDR1 and CDR2 from the germline V gene are SGHTA and FQGNSA. The V end lost 2 bases, the J end lost 1 base, and 10 bases lay between the germline ends. CDR3 in amino acids: CASSLYQMGTDTQYF. The CDR3 region has the DNA TGTGCCAGCAGCTTATATCAGATGGGCACAGATACGCAGTATTTT.

This sequence joins TRBV25-1 and TRBJ2-3, with a possible D match to TRBD2 (8 bases). V was trimmed by 8 bases and J by 5 bases, leaving 26 bases between them. The CDR3 has 17 amino acids. In germline, CDR1 is MGHDK, CDR2 SYGVNS. CDR3 sequence: CASSVGFGRGRQDTQYF. In DNA, the CDR3 is TGTGCCAGCTCGGTGGGGTTCGGGAGGGGGCGCCAAGATACGCAGTATTTT.

This clonotype is judged medium-sized. The genes are TRBV6-1 and TRBJ2-7; D is ambiguous. The CDR3 is made up of 13 amino acids. The ends were cut back, 4 bases at V and 3 bases at J, with 10 bases in the middle. CDR1 is MNHNS, CDR2 SASEGT, per germline. The CDR3 DNA is TGTGCCAGCAGTGTGGGCACAAACTACGAGCAGTACTTC. Its protein is CASSVGTNYEQYF.

This clonotype was picked up one time. V gene TRBV12-3 or TRBV12-4 combines with J gene TRBJ2-3; TRBD2 might be the D (7 bases). Trimming removed 6 bases from V and 5 bases from J, with 15 bases in between. CDR3 length: 14 amino acids. The CDR3 bases are TGTGCCAGCAGGTTGGGGGGGCTGGAAGATACGCAGTATTTT. This gives the protein CASRLGGLEDTQYF.

As concerns this clonotype: An end of the junction does not agree with germline; a read error may underlie this. The rearrangement joins TRBV27 to TRBJ2-3; D possibly corresponds to TRBD1 (6 bases). The CDR3 has 16 residues. Germline assignment: CDR1 MNHEY and CDR2 SMNVEV (reference sequence). CDR3 region: CASGGKGGSDKDTQYF. CDR3 nucleotides: TGTGCCAGCGGGGGAAAAGGGGGTTCGGACAAAGATACGCAGTATTTC.

The J gene is TRBJ2-3, the V gene TRBV6-1, with D unresolved. This CDR3 has 15 residues. V lost 6 bases, J lost 2 bases, and 15 bases lay in between. The germline gives CDR1 MNHNS, CDR2 SASEGT. The CDR3 spells CASSLQAVITDTQYF. Written as DNA, the CDR3 is TGTGCCAGCAGCCTCCAGGCTGTAATCACAGATACGCAGTATTTT.

This clonotype was seen a few times. The J gene is TRBJ2-1, the V gene TRBV7-6; TRBD2 aligns across 7 bases. The CDR3 length is 14 residues. Germline assignment: CDR1 SGHVS and CDR2 FNYEAQ. The junction had 10 bases not matched to a gene; V was cut back by 1 base and J by 13 bases. Here the CDR3 DNA reads TGTGCCAGCAGCTTAGAGGTGGTTCTAGCGGAACAGTTCTTC. Encoded protein: CASSLEVVLAEQFF.

The chain joins TRBV10-2 to TRBJ2-2, with D possibly matching TRBD2 (6 bases). The J call may not be correct, given that the DNA end is closer to TRBJ2-3. This CDR3 region has 15 residues. The V gene's germline CDR1 is WSHSY and CDR2 SAAADI. CDR3 coding DNA: TGCGCCAGCTCCCCACAGGTTGCGGGGACCGATACGCAGTATTTT. Its protein product is CASSPQVAGTDTQYF.

The V call is TRBV30, the J call TRBJ2-1; no definite D call. This CDR3 is 11 amino acids long. The germline V gene has CDR1 GTSNPN and CDR2 SVGIG (reference sequence). V lost 6 bases and J lost 8, with 11 bases in between. The CDR3 loop is CACHRRDEQFF. In DNA, the CDR3 is TGTGCCTGTCACCGTAGGGATGAGCAGTTCTTC.

The gene calls are TRBV27 and TRBJ2-7; maybe TRBD2 (6 bases). Trimming cost V 2 bases and J 2 bases, with 13 bases left between them. Germline V CDR1 and CDR2: MNHEY, SMNVEV (reference sequence). The CDR3 is 15 residues long. CDR3 coding DNA: TGTGCCAGCAGTTTAACCCGGGACTCAACCTACGAGCAGTACTTC. This sequence encodes CASSLTRDSTYEQYF.

The DNA for the CDR3 is TGTGCCAGCAGTTTATGGGAGGTAGCGGGGCATAAGTACTTC. The encoded protein is CASSLWEVAGHKYF. The rearrangement joins TRBV28 to TRBJ2-5; 8 positions match TRBD2. Losses at the gene ends were 0 bases for V and 12 bases for J; bases not matched to a gene: 9. The CDR3 covers 14 residues. The germline V gene has CDR1 MDHEN and CDR2 SYDVKM.

This clonotype was observed at least ten times. V and J are TRBV27 and TRBJ2-1; possibly TRBD2 for D (5 bases). V lost 2 bases, J lost 6 bases, and 17 bases lay in between. CDR3 length: 16 amino acids. In germline, CDR1 is MNHEY, CDR2 SMNVEV (reference sequence). CDR3 loop: CASSLEISGGGNEQFF. The CDR3 nucleotides are TGTGCCAGCAGTTTAGAAATAAGCGGTGGAGGCAATGAGCAGTTCTTC.

Many counts were recorded for this clonotype. V usage is TRBV20-1 and J usage is TRBJ2-3, with a weak D call TRBD2 (5 bases). V lost 3 bases to trimming and J lost 6 bases, with 22 bases between them. Germline lookup yields CDR1 DFQATT and CDR2 SNEGSKA (reference sequence). The CDR3 runs 16 residues. CDR3 sequence (DNA): TGCAGTGCTAGTGGGAGAGGGCAAGGTACAAAGGATACGCAGTATTTT. Translated: CSASGRGQGTKDTQYF.